This TCR beta chain comes out of a study of blood T cells in healthy people across ages (dated by TCRdb to between 2014 and 2017). In terms of the full investigation: In model experiments, template switching captured about one uniquely barcoded TCR beta cDNA molecule for every two T cells. The study measured age-related changes in TCR beta repertoire diversity using deep sequencing normalized with unique cDNA molecular identifiers. The donors were divided into four age groups: young (average roughly 17 years), middle-aged (approximately 39), aged (approximately 62) and long-lived (around 87). To avoid experimental bias, donors of different ages were distributed randomly across sequencing lanes. Two additional independent replicas of 1 million unique cDNA reads from the same blood draw were analyzed for two donors (one aged 18 to 30 and one aged 80 or older).

The library came from 5' RACE. TCRdb shows the sequencer as Illumina HiSeq 2500. The second PCR ran for roughly 7 to 12 cycles and used a J-beta primer mix along with a sample-barcoded 5' primer. Each TCR beta cDNA molecule received a unique molecular identifier from a template-switch 5' adaptor carrying 12 random nucleotides. Each sample yielded at least 3 million CDR3-containing paired-end reads. First-strand cDNA was synthesized from all RNA with the Mint cDNA synthesis kit, primed by a TRBC-specific oligonucleotide. All cDNA was treated with uracil-DNA glycosylase and then went through a first 18-cycle PCR with the universal primers M1SS and BC2_uni_R. The original methods were these. For normalization, 1 million high-quality reads, each with a distinct molecular identifier, were randomly selected from each sample. Reads with shared molecular identifiers were discarded instead of being binned into consensus sequences. MiTCR, set to a Q25 quality threshold and the strictest error-elimination algorithm, was used for CDR3 identification, clonotype clustering and error correction. A nonparametric unseen species model with Euler transformation was used to estimate a lower bound on total TCR beta diversity. TCRdb trimmed the raw reads at Q25, called clones with MiXCR and kept productive beta chains. All rows with the same CDR3 protein become a single entry with the most common DNA and genes. TCRdb's processing, not the study's, gives the V and J calls here. This sample has 700,000 or so distinct CDR3 sequences in its table, and 40% to 50% of those were observed once. The top ten clonotypes cover around 30% of the sample.

The germline V gene sets CDR1 to LGHNA and CDR2 to YSLEER. The CDR3 covers 16 residues, taking in both the cysteine and the phenylalanine. Solely the CDR3 DNA is kept, with 48 bases framed from the first base. The V end loses 1 base and the J end loses 1 base, and a stretch of 12 bases separates them. Here is what the overall study found, with its caveats: The percentage of naive T cells measured by flow cytometry correlated strongly with observed TCR beta diversity. As age increased, observed TCR beta diversity per million T cells dropped in a roughly linear way, and a significant reduction was already evident by age roughly 40. Compared with the aged group, the long-lived group had more naive CD4+ T cells, fewer expanded clones and increased TCR diversity, suggesting age selection. Estimates of total diversity based on one million sequenced T cells were considered lower bounds and underestimates. Donor CMV infection status was unknown, potentially confounding age-related changes in expanded clonotypes. Since profiling was done on bulk unsorted PBMCs, naive and antigen-experienced compartments could not be conclusively compared.

Systemically healthy Caucasian individuals from Russia, about 38 in total and aged roughly 6 to 95 years, were included as donors. Around 10 milliliters of peripheral blood were collected from each donor into EDTA-treated Vacutainer tubes. Ficoll-Paque density-gradient centrifugation was used to isolate PBMCs, with at least 6 million obtained per sample. Trizol reagent was used to extract total RNA from PBMCs, with at least 6 micrograms per sample. Naive CD45RAhigh/CD27high T cell percentages were measured by flow cytometry on a PBMC aliquot from every donor. Worth noting for this clonotype: The antigen it recognizes is unknown. No base quality values were provided; no much bigger clone lies one nucleotide off.

Sample: blood. The receptor comes from an elderly man in good health. The chain was built from TRBV4-3 and TRBJ2-3; a weak D assignment points to TRBD1 (6 bases agree). The DNA sequence is given as TGCGCCAGCAGCCAAGGTCCGGGACACCGCACAGATACGCAGTATTTT. It codes for CASSQGPGHRTDTQYF.